This T cell receptor beta chain came from a study of blood T cell repertoires in COVID-19. Study information: Acute-phase and convalescent COVID-19 samples originated in the United States, Italy and Spain. In each case, the material was cDNA or gDNA derived from T cells, B-cell-depleted T cells, or PBMCs.

After removal of 5 bases from V and 8 bases from J, the junction contained 14 bases not matched to a gene. CDR3 size: 17 residues. In germline, CDR1 is LNHDA, CDR2 SQIVND (reference sequence). Source study methods: Amplification from reference gene primers served as the basis for estimated nucleated cell counts. TCRdb keeps only in-frame clones here, not all; method: immunoSEQ multiplex PCR. V and J calls and clone size are those listed in that table; D and trimming were worked out from the DNA. The table lists roughly 20,000 clones, 79% of them singletons. Material: peripheral blood. This clonotype was sampled from a man older than 75 with acute or convalescent COVID-19. The chain carries TRBV19 and TRBJ2-1; 11 bases map to TRBD2. The CDR3 DNA follows: TGTGCCAGTAGTGTAAGCCCACTAGCGGGAGAAAATTATGAGCAGTTCTTC. Translating gives CASSVSPLAGENYEQFF.